This T cell receptor (beta chain) was documented in a study of blood T cell repertoires in COVID-19 (dated by TCRdb to 2020 to 2021). Regarding the research as a whole: Samples covering the acute and convalescent phases of COVID-19 were provided by collaborators in the United States, Italy and Spain. The prospective study material was composed of cDNA or gDNA derived from T cells, B-cell-depleted T cells, or PBMCs. The repertoires were released in a freely available public database intended as a resource for research on the immune response to SARS-CoV-2. Samples came from the ongoing ImmuneRACE study (first 160 participants) plus 1,254 subjects from 6 global collaborators. Deeply sampled blood TCRbeta repertoires from subjects exposed to, actively infected with, or recovered from COVID-19 were included in the dataset. Where available, HLA class I and class II types were obtained from metadata supplied by the sample provider rather than from assay-based typing. A de-identified subject ID, COVID-19 status, age in years and sex were almost always included in the sample metadata.

TCRbeta CDR3 regions were amplified from genomic DNA using the immunoSEQ Assay, a bias-controlled multiplex PCR. The published analysis was carried out like this. Within the assay, amplification of reference gene primers was used to estimate how many nucleated cells each sample contained. To quantify the absolute abundance of each unique TCRbeta CDR3 rearrangement, sequence reads were collapsed and filtered. For each sample, productive Simpson clonality was calculated as the square root of Simpson's diversity index over productive rearrangements. Entries here come from immuneACCESS through TCRdb and include only in-frame sequences with V and J called. Some clones fail to appear in such tables; in the studies checked, an unresolved V gene covers under half of the shortfall, and the cause of the remainder is unknown. That table furnishes V, J and clone size, whereas the DNA furnished D and trimming. The sample data list some 30,000 clones, and around nine tenths of these were observed just once. About 15% of the sample is in the top ten clones.

Points on this clone: Which antigen it targets is not known. Base qualities are not at hand, and no much larger clone is one base apart.

Here is what the overall study found, with its caveats: Clinical and demographic metadata were provided uncurated, with the amount varying by source and participant.

Each collaborating institution followed its own protocols to collect whole blood in K2EDTA tubes. For TCRbeta analysis, collaborators shipped samples in one of three forms: frozen whole blood, isolated PBMCs, or DNA extracted from either of those sample types. The sequenced sample consisted of peripheral blood. The sequence was obtained from a human donor with active COVID-19. The donor label of this sample is uncertain.

The CDR3 region reads CASSTGASNEKLFF. In nucleotide form, the sequence is TGTGCCAGCAGTACAGGGGCATCTAATGAAAAACTGTTTTTT. The chain was built from TRBV7-9 and TRBJ1-4; 7 middle bases align to TRBD1. From its cysteine to its phenylalanine, the CDR3 spans 14 amino acids. The kept DNA is CDR3 alone, 42 bases in frame from the first base. Sequences SEHNR (CDR1) and FQNEAQ (CDR2) are obtained from the germline V gene (reference sequence). Trimming takes 6 bases off V and 3 bases off J; junction bases not matched to a gene: 4.